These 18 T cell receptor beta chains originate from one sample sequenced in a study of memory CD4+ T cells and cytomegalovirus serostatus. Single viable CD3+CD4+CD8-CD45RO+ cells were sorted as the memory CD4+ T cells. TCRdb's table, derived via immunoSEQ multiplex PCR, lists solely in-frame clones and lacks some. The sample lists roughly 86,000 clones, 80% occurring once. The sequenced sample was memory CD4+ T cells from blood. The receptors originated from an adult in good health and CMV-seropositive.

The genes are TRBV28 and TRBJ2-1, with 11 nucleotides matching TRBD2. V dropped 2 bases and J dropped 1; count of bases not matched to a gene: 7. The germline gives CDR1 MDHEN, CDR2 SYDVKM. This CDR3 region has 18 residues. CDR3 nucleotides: TGTGCCAGCAGTTTAAGGGGGACTAGCGGACTTTCCTACAATGAGCAGTTCTTC. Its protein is CASSLRGTSGLSYNEQFF.

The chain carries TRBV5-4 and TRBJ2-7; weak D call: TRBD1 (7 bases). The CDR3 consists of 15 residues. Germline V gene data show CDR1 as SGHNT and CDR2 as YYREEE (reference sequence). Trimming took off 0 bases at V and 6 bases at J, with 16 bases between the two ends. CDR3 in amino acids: CASSLGGGGLGEQYF. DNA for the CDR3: TGTGCCAGCAGCTTGGGAGGAGGGGGCCTTGGCGAGCAGTACTTC. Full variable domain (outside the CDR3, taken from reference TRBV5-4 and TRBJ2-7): ETGVTQSPTHLIKTRGQQVTLRCSSQSGHNTVSWYQQALGQGPQFIFQYYREEENGRGNFPPRFSGLQFPNYSSELNVNALELDDSALYLCASSLGGGGLGEQYFGPGTRLTVT.

Written as DNA, the CDR3 is TGTGCCAGCAGCTTTGGACTAGCGGACACCTACGAGCAGTACTTC. Its translation: CASSFGLADTYEQYF. The chain is built from TRBV13 and TRBJ2-7, with 10 bases lining up with TRBD2. After removal of 3 bases from V and 2 bases from J, the junction contained 4 bases not matched to a gene. The CDR3 totals 15 residues. Germline CDR1 and CDR2: PRHDT and FYEKMQ (reference sequence). Full variable domain (outside the CDR3, taken from reference TRBV13 and TRBJ2-7): AAGVIQSPRHLIKEKRETATLKCYPIPRHDTVYWYQQGPGQDPQFLISFYEKMQSDKGSIPDRFSAQQFSDYHSELNMSSLELGDSALYFCASSFGLADTYEQYFGPGTRLTVT.

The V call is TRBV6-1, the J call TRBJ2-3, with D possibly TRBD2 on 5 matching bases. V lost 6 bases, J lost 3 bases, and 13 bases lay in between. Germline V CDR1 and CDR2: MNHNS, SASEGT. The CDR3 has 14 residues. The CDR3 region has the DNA TGTGCCAGCAGCCGAGCAGGCGGGACAGATACGCAGTATTTT. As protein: CASSRAGGTDTQYF.

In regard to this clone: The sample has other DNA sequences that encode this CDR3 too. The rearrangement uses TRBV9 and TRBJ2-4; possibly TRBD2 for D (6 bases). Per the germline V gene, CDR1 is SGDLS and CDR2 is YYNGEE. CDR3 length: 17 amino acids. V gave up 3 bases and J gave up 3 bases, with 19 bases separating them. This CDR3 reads CASSAWYGTSGKNIQYF. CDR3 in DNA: TGTGCCAGCAGCGCCTGGTACGGGACTTCGGGCAAAAACATTCAGTACTTC.

The CDR3 DNA is TGTGCCAGCAGTGAAGCGCCAGGACAAGGGTTAGGTCTAGCCAAAAACATTCAGTACTTC. This encodes CASSEAPGQGLGLAKNIQYF. The chain recombines TRBV6-1 with TRBJ2-4; possible D gene TRBD1, 5 bases. Germline lookup yields CDR1 MNHNS and CDR2 SASEGT. The CDR3 length is 20 residues. V dropped 0 bases and J dropped 0 bases, with 21 bases sitting between them.

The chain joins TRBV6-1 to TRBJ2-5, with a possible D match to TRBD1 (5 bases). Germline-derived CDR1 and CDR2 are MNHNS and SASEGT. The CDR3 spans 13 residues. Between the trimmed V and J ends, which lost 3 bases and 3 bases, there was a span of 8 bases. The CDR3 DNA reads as TGTGCCAGCAGTGAGGTCAGGGAAGAGACCCAGTACTTC. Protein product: CASSEVREETQYF.

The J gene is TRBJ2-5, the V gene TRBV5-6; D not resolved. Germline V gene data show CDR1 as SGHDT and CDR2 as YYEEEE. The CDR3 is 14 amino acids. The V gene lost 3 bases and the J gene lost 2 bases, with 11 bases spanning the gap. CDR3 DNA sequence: TGTGCCAGCAGCTGGGATCTAGGGCAAGAGACCCAGTACTTC. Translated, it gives CASSWDLGQETQYF.

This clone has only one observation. CDR3 coding DNA: TGTGCCAGCAGCTTGTCGGGACAATGGGAGACCCAGTACTTC. Translating it yields CASSLSGQWETQYF. The chain uses TRBV5-6 and TRBJ2-5, with D possibly matching TRBD1 (6 bases). Trimming removed 1 base at V and 5 bases at J, with 12 bases between. The V gene's germline CDR1 is SGHDT and CDR2 YYEEEE. This CDR3 is 14 amino acids long.

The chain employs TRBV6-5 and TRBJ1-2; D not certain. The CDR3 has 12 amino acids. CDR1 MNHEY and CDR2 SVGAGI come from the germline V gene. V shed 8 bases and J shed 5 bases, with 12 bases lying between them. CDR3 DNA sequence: TGTGCCAGCCACAGCGGGGATTATGGCTACACCTTC. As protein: CASHSGDYGYTF.

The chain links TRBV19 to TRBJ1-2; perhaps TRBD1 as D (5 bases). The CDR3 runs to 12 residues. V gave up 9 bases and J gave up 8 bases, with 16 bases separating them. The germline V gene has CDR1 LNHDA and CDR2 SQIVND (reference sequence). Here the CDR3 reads CARVRVGEGYTF. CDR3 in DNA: TGTGCCAGGGTTCGGGTAGGGGAAGGCTACACCTTC.

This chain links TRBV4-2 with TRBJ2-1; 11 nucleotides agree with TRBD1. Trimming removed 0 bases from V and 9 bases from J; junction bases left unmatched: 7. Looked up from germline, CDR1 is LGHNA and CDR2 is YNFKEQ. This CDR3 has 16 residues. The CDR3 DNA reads TGTGCCAGCAGCCAAGAGCGGGACAGGGGGTTGGCTGAGCAGTTCTTC. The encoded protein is CASSQERDRGLAEQFF.

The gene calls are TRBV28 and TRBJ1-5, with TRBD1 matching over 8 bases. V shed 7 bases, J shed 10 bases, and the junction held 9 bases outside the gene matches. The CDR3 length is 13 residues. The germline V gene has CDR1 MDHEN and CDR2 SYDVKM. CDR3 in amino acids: CASTSGQVRPQHF. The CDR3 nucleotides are TGTGCCAGCACCTCGGGACAGGTACGACCCCAGCATTTT.

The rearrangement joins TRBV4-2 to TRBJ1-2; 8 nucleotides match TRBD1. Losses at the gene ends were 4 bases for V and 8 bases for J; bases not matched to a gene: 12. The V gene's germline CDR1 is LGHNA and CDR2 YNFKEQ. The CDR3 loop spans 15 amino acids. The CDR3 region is CASSRSVGDRYGYTF. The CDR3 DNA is TGTGCCAGCAGCCGGAGTGTTGGGGACAGGTACGGCTACACCTTC.

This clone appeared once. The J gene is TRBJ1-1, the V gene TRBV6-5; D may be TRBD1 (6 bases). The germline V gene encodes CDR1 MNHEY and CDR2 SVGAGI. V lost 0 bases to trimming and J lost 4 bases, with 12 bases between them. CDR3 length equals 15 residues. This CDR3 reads CASSYSTKGGTEAFF. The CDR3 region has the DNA TGTGCCAGCAGTTACTCGACCAAGGGGGGCACTGAAGCTTTCTTT.

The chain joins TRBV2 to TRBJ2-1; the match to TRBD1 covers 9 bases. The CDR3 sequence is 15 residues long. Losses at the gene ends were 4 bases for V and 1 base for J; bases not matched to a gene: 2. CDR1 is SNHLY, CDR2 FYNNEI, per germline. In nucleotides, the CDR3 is TGTGCCAGCAGTGGGGACAGGGCTTCCTACAATGAGCAGTTCTTC. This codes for CASSGDRASYNEQFF. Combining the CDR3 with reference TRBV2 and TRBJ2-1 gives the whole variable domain EPEVTQTPSHQVTQMGQEVILRCVPISNHLYFYWYRQILGQKVEFLVSFYNNEISEKSEIFDDQFSVERPDGSNFTLKIRSTKLEDSAMYFCASSGDRASYNEQFFGPGTRLTVL.

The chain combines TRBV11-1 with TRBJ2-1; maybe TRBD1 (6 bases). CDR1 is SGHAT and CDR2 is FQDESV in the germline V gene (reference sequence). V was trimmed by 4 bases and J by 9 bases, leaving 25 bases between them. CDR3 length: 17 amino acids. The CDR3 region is CASSSGLATGSTGEQFF. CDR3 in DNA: TGTGCCAGCAGCTCCGGACTCGCAACAGGGTCAACAGGTGAGCAGTTCTTC.

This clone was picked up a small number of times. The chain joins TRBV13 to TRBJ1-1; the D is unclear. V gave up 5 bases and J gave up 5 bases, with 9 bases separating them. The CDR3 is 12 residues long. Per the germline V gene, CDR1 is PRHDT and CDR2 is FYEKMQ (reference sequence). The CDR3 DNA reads TGTGCCAGCAGCCCGGGTCTTACTGAAGCTTTCTTT. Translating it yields CASSPGLTEAFF.